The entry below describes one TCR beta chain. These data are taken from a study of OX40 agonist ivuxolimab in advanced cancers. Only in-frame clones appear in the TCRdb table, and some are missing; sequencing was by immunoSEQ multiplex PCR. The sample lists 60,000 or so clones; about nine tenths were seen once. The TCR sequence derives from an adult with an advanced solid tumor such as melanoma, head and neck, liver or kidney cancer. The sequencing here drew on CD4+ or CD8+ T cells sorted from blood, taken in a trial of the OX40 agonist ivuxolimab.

The CDR3, as DNA: TGCGCCAGCAGCCGCCGGGACAGCGCCCACCCAGATCAGCCCCAGCATTTT. Translating gives CASSRRDSAHPDQPQHF. V is TRBV4-1 and J is TRBJ1-5, with 7 bases identical to TRBD1. The CDR3 runs 17 residues. The J segment lost 5 bases and the V segment lost 4 bases, leaving 14 bases of the junction unmatched. The germline CDR1 and CDR2 sequences are MGHRA and YSYEKL.